The 15 T cell receptor beta chains given below trace back to one sample, sequenced in a study of T cell responses to AZD1222 COVID-19 vaccine. Using immunoSEQ multiplex PCR, the repertoire was profiled, and TCRdb retains in-frame clones only, with some absent. The profile shows 100,000 to 150,000 clones, about 82% of them singletons. The source material was peripheral blood, sampled 28 days after the second AZD1222 dose. The receptors were gathered from an adult who received the AZD1222 COVID-19 vaccine.

The V and J genes are TRBV7-9 and TRBJ2-7; D not resolved. CDR3 size: 15 residues. V was cut by 2 bases and J by 2 bases, with 13 bases left in between. CDR1 is SEHNR and CDR2 is FQNEAQ in the germline V gene (reference sequence). DNA for the CDR3: TGTGCCAGCAGCTTAAGGACGGGTTCGCCCTACGAGCAGTACTTC. Protein sequence: CASSLRTGSPYEQYF.

The chain uses TRBV6-2 or TRBV6-3 and TRBJ1-1; maybe TRBD1 (5 bases). In germline, CDR1 is MNHEY, CDR2 SVGEGT. The germline V and J ends were trimmed by 4 bases and 7 bases, with 19 bases remaining between them. This CDR3 spans 15 amino acids. The CDR3 nucleotides read TGTGCCAGCAGTTCATACGAGGGGTCAGTTCGTGAAGCTTTCTTT. This encodes CASSSYEGSVREAFF.

In its sample, this clone was seen a few times. CDR3 coding DNA: TGTGCCAGCAGTGAAGCGCGGGTAGGGCTCTATGGCTACACCTTC. Protein sequence: CASSEARVGLYGYTF. This rearrangement joins TRBV6-1 to TRBJ1-2; D uncertain. Germline V lookup: CDR1 MNHNS, CDR2 SASEGT. CDR3 length: 15 amino acids. Trimming left V 0 bases short and J 4 bases short, with 12 bases between.

This chain uses TRBV3-1 (or the pseudogene TRBV3-2) with TRBJ1-5, with a weak D call TRBD1 (5 bases). The germline V and J ends were trimmed by 0 bases and 6 bases, with 12 bases remaining between them. This CDR3 is 15 amino acids long. CDR1 is LGHDT and CDR2 is YNNKEL in the germline V gene (reference sequence). The CDR3 sequence: CASSQDGTGGQPQHF. The CDR3 DNA reads as TGTGCCAGCAGCCAAGACGGAACAGGCGGTCAGCCCCAGCATTTT.

The chain links TRBV6-2 or TRBV6-3 to TRBJ1-5; D remains ambiguous. CDR1 is MNHEY and CDR2 is SVGEGT in the germline V gene. Deletions cut 2 bases from V and 10 bases from J, with 21 bases between. The CDR3 runs to 16 residues. The CDR3 sequence is CASSYASAGGSGPQHF. CDR3 coding DNA: TGTGCCAGCAGTTACGCCTCGGCGGGCGGTTCCGGACCCCAGCATTTT.

This clone showed up just once. The chain couples TRBV6-1 to TRBJ2-5; possibly TRBD1 for D (7 bases). CDR3 length: 20 amino acids. Between the trimmed V and J ends, which lost 2 bases and 1 base, there was a span of 26 bases. Germline values: CDR1 MNHNS, CDR2 SASEGT. The CDR3 nucleotides are TGTGCCAGCAGTGAAAAGCCGTCGGCAGGGGGAGGCCAGGGCCAAGAGACCCAGTACTTC. Protein product: CASSEKPSAGGGQGQETQYF.

The CDR3: CASTSGDRAPYEQYF. CDR3 nucleotides: TGTGCCAGCACCTCTGGGGACAGGGCCCCCTACGAGCAGTACTTC. The V and J genes are TRBV28 and TRBJ2-7, with 9 nucleotides matching TRBD1. This CDR3 region has 15 residues. V lost 7 bases, J lost 2 bases, and 9 bases stayed unmatched. Germline CDR1 MDHEN, CDR2 SYDVKM.

The CDR3 spells CSVEDQGQPGELFF. The CDR3 DNA sequence: TGCAGCGTTGAAGATCAAGGTCAGCCCGGGGAGCTGTTTTTT. The V gene is TRBV29-1, the J gene TRBJ2-2, with unresolved D. In germline, CDR1 is SQVTM, CDR2 ANQGSEA. The CDR3 is made up of 14 amino acids. Trimming stripped 0 bases from V and 6 bases from J, with 11 bases between.

Note on this clone: Additional DNA sequences in this sample encode the identical CDR3. The chain couples TRBV19 to TRBJ1-1, with D maybe TRBD1 (6 bases). Germline V gene data show CDR1 as LNHDA and CDR2 as SQIVND (reference sequence). The CDR3 sequence is 14 residues long. V was pared by 3 bases and J by 1 base, with 9 bases between. CDR3 sequence reads: CASSIGGPNTEAFF. Written as DNA, the CDR3 is TGTGCCAGTAGTATCGGGGGGCCGAACACTGAAGCTTTCTTT.

The genes are TRBV24-1 and TRBJ1-5; maybe TRBD1 (5 bases). The CDR3 is 14 amino acids. The V gene's germline CDR1 is KGHDR and CDR2 SFDVKD. Trimming left V 4 bases short and J 4 bases short, with 10 bases between. The CDR3 protein is CATSDRVWNQPQHF. Written as DNA, the CDR3 is TGTGCCACCAGTGACAGGGTTTGGAATCAGCCCCAGCATTTT.

V is TRBV7-2 and J is TRBJ1-2, with 7 bases lining up with TRBD1. V was clipped by 5 bases and J by 2 bases; unmatched bases: 5. The CDR3 sequence is 14 residues long. Per germline, CDR1 SGHTA and CDR2 FQGNSA. CDR3 bases: TGTGCCAGCAGCGCGGACAGGCTAAACTATGGCTACACCTTC. Translation gives CASSADRLNYGYTF.

Written as DNA, the CDR3 is TGTGCCAGCAGCTCGACCCCTATGAAGTCCTACAATGAGCAGTTCTTC. This encodes CASSSTPMKSYNEQFF. V is TRBV2 and J is TRBJ2-1; D gene ambiguous. The CDR3 length is 16 residues. From germline, CDR1 is SNHLY and CDR2 FYNNEI. Trimming removed 6 bases from V and 1 base from J, with 16 bases in between.

This sequence joins TRBV7-9 and TRBJ1-2; 9 nucleotides agree with TRBD1. This CDR3 is built from 19 residues. Germline V lookup: CDR1 SEHNR, CDR2 FQNEAQ (reference sequence). V was pared by 1 base and J by 4 bases, with 16 bases of the junction left unmatched. The CDR3 nucleotides read TGTGCCAGCAGCTTAGGCTCAGCTACCGGGACAGGGCAGGGCTATGGCTACACCTTC. It specifies CASSLGSATGTGQGYGYTF.

This chain uses TRBV19 with TRBJ2-5, with 7 bases fitting TRBD2. In germline, CDR1 is LNHDA, CDR2 SQIVND (reference sequence). The CDR3 loop spans 15 amino acids. Unmatched junction bases numbered 4, after V lost 3 bases and J lost 0 bases. The CDR3 spells CASSMSGEYQETQYF. The CDR3 DNA sequence: TGTGCCAGTAGTATGAGCGGGGAGTACCAAGAGACCCAGTACTTC.

The rearrangement links TRBV25-1 to TRBJ1-4; TRBD1 aligns across 7 bases. Germline CDR1 is MGHDK and CDR2 is SYGVNS. The ends lost 3 bases at V and 11 bases at J; junction bases unmatched: 12. The CDR3 runs to 15 residues. CDR3 in DNA: TGTGCCAGCAGTGATATCGGGCAGGGGGAGACGAAACTGTTTTTT. This sequence encodes CASSDIGQGETKLFF.